This T cell receptor (beta chain) was identified in a study of cytomegalovirus exposure and HLA in healthy donors. 60 Vbeta and 13 Jbeta primers were used in PCR. Sequencing was performed with immunoSEQ multiplex PCR; in TCRdb, only in-frame clones are kept and a portion is missing. The table records about 160,000 clones, 86% of them present only once. With regard to this clone: Its antigen remains unidentified.

Study conclusions and caveats: Most likely, a cluster of highly shared sequence variants arose as a sequencing artifact. A later analysis revealed that TCR association rates differed between HLA loci, peaking at DRB1 and bottoming out at HLA-C. Per published reports, the classifier diagnosed cytomegalovirus status with high specificity and sensitivity.

Sequenced: PBMCs. The TCR was taken from a woman between 18 and 29 years old in good health and CMV-seronegative.

CDR3 sequence (DNA): TGTGCCAGCAGTGTCTCCGGGGAAACGCAGTATTTT. Protein sequence: CASSVSGETQYF. The chain employs TRBV2 and TRBJ2-3, with TRBD2 as a possible D gene (5 bases). Germline V gene sequence: CDR1 SNHLY, CDR2 FYNNEI. This CDR3 region has 12 residues. V dropped 4 bases and J dropped 9 bases, with 11 bases sitting between them.